This T cell receptor (beta chain) was sequenced during a study of blood T cell repertoires in COVID-19. Germline loops: CDR1 ENHRY, CDR2 SYGVKD. V lost 3 bases and J lost 1, with 3 bases in between. The CDR3 sequence is 12 residues long. Sequenced by immunoSEQ multiplex PCR; TCRdb stores in-frame clones only, minus some. The sample carries about 53,000 clones, around 87% recorded once. The V call is TRBV10-3, the J call TRBJ1-1; D remains ambiguous. This clonotype was obtained from a man aged 50 to 59 with acute or convalescent COVID-19. The sequencing sample was made of peripheral blood. In DNA, the CDR3 is TGTGCCATCAGTGACGGGAACACTGAAGCTTTCTTT. This gives the protein CAISDGNTEAFF.